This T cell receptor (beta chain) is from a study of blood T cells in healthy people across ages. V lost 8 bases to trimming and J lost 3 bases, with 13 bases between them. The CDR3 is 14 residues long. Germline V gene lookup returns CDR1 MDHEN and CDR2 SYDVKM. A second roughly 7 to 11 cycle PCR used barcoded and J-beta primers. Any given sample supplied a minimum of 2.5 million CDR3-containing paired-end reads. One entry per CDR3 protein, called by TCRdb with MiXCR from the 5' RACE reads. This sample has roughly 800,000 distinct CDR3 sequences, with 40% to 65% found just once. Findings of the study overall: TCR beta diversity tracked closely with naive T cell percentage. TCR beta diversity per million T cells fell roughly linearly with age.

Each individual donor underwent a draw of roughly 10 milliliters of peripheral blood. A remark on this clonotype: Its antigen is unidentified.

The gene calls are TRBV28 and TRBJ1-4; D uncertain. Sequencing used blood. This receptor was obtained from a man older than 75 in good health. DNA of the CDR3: TGTGCCAGCCGTGAGGGTGCGGCTAATGAAAAACTGTTTTTT. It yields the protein CASREGAANEKLFF.